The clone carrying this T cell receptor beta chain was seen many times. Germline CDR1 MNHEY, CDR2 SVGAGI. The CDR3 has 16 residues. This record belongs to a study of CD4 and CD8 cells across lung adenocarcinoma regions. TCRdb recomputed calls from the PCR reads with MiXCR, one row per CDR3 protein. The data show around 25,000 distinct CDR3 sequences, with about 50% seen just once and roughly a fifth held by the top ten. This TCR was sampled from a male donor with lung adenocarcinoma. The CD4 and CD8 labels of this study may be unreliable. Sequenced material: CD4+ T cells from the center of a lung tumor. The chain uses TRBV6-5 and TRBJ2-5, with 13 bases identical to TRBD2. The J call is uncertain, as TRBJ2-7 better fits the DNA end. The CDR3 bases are TGTGCCAGCAGTTACTCCGGACTAGCGGGAGAGTACGAGCAGTACTTC. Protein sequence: CASSYSGLAGEYEQYF.